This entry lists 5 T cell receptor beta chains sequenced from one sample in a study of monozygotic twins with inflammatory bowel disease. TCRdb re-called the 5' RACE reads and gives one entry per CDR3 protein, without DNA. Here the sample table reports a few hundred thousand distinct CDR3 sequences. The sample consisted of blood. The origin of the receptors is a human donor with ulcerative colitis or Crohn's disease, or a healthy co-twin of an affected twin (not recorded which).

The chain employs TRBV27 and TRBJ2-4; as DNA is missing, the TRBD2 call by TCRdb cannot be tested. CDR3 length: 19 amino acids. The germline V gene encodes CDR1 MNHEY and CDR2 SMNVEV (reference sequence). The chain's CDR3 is CASSPLAGEGGLAKNIQYF.

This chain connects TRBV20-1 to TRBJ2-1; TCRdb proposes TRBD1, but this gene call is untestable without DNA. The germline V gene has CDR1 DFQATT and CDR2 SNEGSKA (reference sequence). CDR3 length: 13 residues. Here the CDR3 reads CSASAHDSYEQFF.

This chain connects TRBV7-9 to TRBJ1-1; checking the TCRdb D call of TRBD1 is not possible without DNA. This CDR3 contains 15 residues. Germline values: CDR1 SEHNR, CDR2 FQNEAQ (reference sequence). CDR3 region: CASSPRQGARAEAFF. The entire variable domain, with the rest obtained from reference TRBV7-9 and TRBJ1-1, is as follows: DTGVSQNPRHKITKRGQNVTFRCDPISEHNRLYWYRQTLGQGPEFLTYFQNEAQLEKSRLLSDRFSAERPKGSFSTLEIQRTEQGDSAMYLCASSPRQGARAEAFFGQGTRLTVV.

Here the CDR3 reads CSARTYTTGAVYNEQFF. The V gene is TRBV20-1, the J gene TRBJ2-1; the TCRdb call, TRBD1, lacks DNA for checking. Per the germline V gene, CDR1 is DFQATT and CDR2 is SNEGSKA (reference sequence). The CDR3 length is 17 residues.

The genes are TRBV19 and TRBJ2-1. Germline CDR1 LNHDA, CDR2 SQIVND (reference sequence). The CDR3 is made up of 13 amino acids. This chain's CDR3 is CASSIVPYNEQFF.